The 5 T cell receptor beta chains presented below share a single source sample, sequenced in a study of Ad26.COV2.S vaccination and SARS-CoV-2 variants. The sample's treatment: some 20 received Ad26.COV2.S at low or high dose, single or two shots; about 5 received placebo; per-sample allocation not given. Each sample was drawn 63 days after the first injection (of vaccine or placebo). Sequencing was performed with immunoSEQ multiplex PCR; in TCRdb, only in-frame clones are kept and a portion is missing. The profile shows about 350,000 clones, approximately 81% of them singletons. Material: peripheral blood, obtained in a trial of Ad26.COV2.S vaccine versus placebo. These receptors all come from a person aged 18-65 years who received the Ad26.COV2.S COVID-19 vaccine or a placebo.

The rearrangement links TRBV14 to TRBJ2-7, with D possibly being TRBD1 (6 bases). The CDR3 contains 14 residues. Germline V gives CDR1 SGHDN, CDR2 FVKESK. The V gene lost 4 bases and the J gene lost 6 bases, with 16 bases spanning the gap. In DNA form, the CDR3 reads TGTGCCAGCAGCCGAACAGGGCTTGCTGTCGAGCAGTACTTC. It specifies CASSRTGLAVEQYF.

Of note for this clone: An end of the junction differs from the germline gene, which may be a read error. The chain combines TRBV2 with TRBJ2-2; D unresolved. CDR3 length equals 15 residues. Looked up from germline, CDR1 is SNHLY and CDR2 is FYNNEI. CDR3 coding DNA: TGTGCCAGCAGTCTCGACCATTCGAACTCCGGGGAGCTGTTTTTT. This codes for CASSLDHSNSGELFF.

The gene calls are TRBV2 and TRBJ1-3; a possible D gene is TRBD1 (5 bases). This CDR3 has 14 amino acids. The germline gives CDR1 SNHLY, CDR2 FYNNEI. The V and J ends lost 8 bases and 0 bases respectively, with 11 bases between them. The CDR3 region has the DNA TGTGCCAGCGGGGGTTTAATCTCTGGAAACACCATATATTTT. It is translated as CASGGLISGNTIYF. The full variable domain, in which reference TRBV2 and TRBJ1-3 provide the parts outside the CDR3, is EPEVTQTPSHQVTQMGQEVILRCVPISNHLYFYWYRQILGQKVEFLVSFYNNEISEKSEIFDDQFSVERPDGSNFTLKIRSTKLEDSAMYFCASGGLISGNTIYFGEGSWLTVV.

This chain uses TRBV7-9 with TRBJ2-6, with unresolved D. Germline CDR1 is SEHNR and CDR2 is FQNEAQ (reference sequence). This CDR3 is 14 amino acids long. Trimming shortened V by 5 bases and J by 0 bases, and 5 bases separated the two germline ends. The CDR3 DNA reads TGTGCCAGCAGCCAATTCTCTGGGGCCAACGTCCTGACTTTC. Its translation is CASSQFSGANVLTF.

The chain uses TRBV19 and TRBJ2-7, with D perhaps matching TRBD1 (5 bases). Germline CDR1 is LNHDA and CDR2 is SQIVND (reference sequence). Trimming cost V 5 bases and J 3 bases, with 11 bases left between them. The CDR3 is made up of 13 amino acids. The CDR3 sequence: CASSVGHIYEQYF. CDR3 coding DNA: TGTGCCAGTAGTGTCGGACACATCTACGAGCAGTACTTC.